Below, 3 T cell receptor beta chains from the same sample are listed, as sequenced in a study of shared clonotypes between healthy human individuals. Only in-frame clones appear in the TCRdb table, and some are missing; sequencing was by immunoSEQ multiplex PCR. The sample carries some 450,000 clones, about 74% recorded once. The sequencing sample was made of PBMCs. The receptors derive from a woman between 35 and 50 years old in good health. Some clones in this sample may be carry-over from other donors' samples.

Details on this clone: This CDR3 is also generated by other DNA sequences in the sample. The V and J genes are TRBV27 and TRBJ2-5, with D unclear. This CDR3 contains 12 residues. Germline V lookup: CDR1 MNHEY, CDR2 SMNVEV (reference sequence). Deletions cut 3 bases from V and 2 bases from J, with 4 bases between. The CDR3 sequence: CASSFGQETQYF. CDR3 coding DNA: TGTGCCAGCAGTTTCGGACAAGAGACCCAGTACTTC.

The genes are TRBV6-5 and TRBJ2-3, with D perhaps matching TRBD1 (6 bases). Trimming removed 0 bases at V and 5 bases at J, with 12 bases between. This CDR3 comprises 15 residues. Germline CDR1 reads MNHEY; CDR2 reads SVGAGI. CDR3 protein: CASSYSNQGRDTQYF. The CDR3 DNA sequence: TGTGCCAGCAGTTACTCGAACCAGGGGAGAGATACGCAGTATTTT.

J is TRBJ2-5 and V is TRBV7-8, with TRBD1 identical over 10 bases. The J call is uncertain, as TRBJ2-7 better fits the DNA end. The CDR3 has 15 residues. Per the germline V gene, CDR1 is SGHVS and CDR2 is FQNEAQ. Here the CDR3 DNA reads TGTGCCAGCAGCTTAGCCGGACAGGGGGCCTACGAGCAGTACTTC. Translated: CASSLAGQGAYEQYF.